These 9 T cell receptor beta chains originate from one sample sequenced in a study of T cells in Graves' hyperthyroidism and ophthalmopathy. The TCR beta CDR3 regions underwent amplification using RNA transcripts as the source. The study used the HTBI primer set for a first-round RT-PCR of the TCR CDR3. TCRdb reanalysed the multiplex PCR reads using MiXCR and keeps one entry per CDR3 protein. The sample yields around 260,000 distinct CDR3 sequences, 25% to 30% seen once. Input material: blood. These receptors were collected from a man aged 35-49 years with Graves' hyperthyroidism that later progressed to Graves' ophthalmopathy.

This clonotype was seen ten or more times. The rearrangement uses TRBV19 and TRBJ2-5, with unresolved D. The germline CDR1 and CDR2 sequences are LNHDA and SQIVND (reference sequence). Trimming removed 0 bases at V and 1 base at J, with 6 bases between. The CDR3 is made up of 14 amino acids. CDR3 amino acids: CASSIESAQETQYF. The CDR3 region has the DNA TGTGCCAGTAGTATAGAATCAGCCCAAGAGACCCAGTACTTC.

This clonotype was counted many times. This chain joins TRBV10-1 and TRBJ2-2, with TRBD1 identical over 7 bases. Germline assignment: CDR1 WNHNN and CDR2 SYGVQD (reference sequence). This CDR3 region has 15 residues. V was clipped by 4 bases and J by 9 bases; unmatched bases: 11. This CDR3 is CASSGDGTVHRELFF. In nucleotides, the CDR3 is TGCGCCAGCAGTGGAGACGGGACAGTTCACCGGGAGCTGTTTTTT.

This sequence joins TRBV7-8 and TRBJ2-7; TRBD1 aligns across 7 bases. The V and J ends lost 2 bases and 1 base, in that order; junction bases with no gene match: 8. Germline values: CDR1 SGHVS, CDR2 FQNEAQ. The CDR3 sequence is 16 residues long. CDR3 sequence: CASSLFGSGGSYEQYF. CDR3 sequence (DNA): TGTGCCAGCAGCTTATTCGGGTCAGGGGGTTCCTACGAGCAGTACTTC.

V gene TRBV30 combines with J gene TRBJ1-1; perhaps TRBD1 as D (6 bases). V lost 2 bases and J 5 bases, leaving 15 bases between the germline ends. CDR3 length equals 14 residues. Germline CDR1 is GTSNPN and CDR2 is SVGIG (reference sequence). This CDR3 is CAWSYGFQGTEAFF. CDR3 nucleotides: TGTGCCTGGAGTTATGGCTTCCAGGGGACTGAAGCTTTCTTT.

The table lists this clonotype with many counts. The chain combines TRBV24-1 with TRBJ1-5; D remains ambiguous. The ends were cut back, 7 bases at V and 5 bases at J, with 17 bases in the middle. Germline V gene lookup returns CDR1 KGHDR and CDR2 SFDVKD. The CDR3 covers 15 residues. Here the CDR3 reads CATSNPRGGDQPQHF. CDR3 nucleotides: TGTGCCACCAGCAATCCTCGGGGTGGGGATCAGCCCCAGCATTTT.

This clonotype was picked up many times. V and J are TRBV6-1 and TRBJ1-5; D gene unclear. The germline gives CDR1 MNHNS, CDR2 SASEGT. The CDR3 covers 15 residues. V was clipped by 1 base and J by 2 bases, with 9 bases between them. Here the CDR3 reads CASSEEGLGNQPQHF. Written as DNA, the CDR3 is TGTGCCAGCAGTGAAGAAGGGCTCGGCAATCAGCCCCAGCATTTT.

This clonotype was counted many times. The chain carries TRBV20-1 and TRBJ1-1; possible D gene TRBD1, 5 bases. Germline loops: CDR1 DFQATT, CDR2 SNEGSKA (reference sequence). V lost 4 bases and J 9 bases, leaving 15 bases between the germline ends. The CDR3 sequence is 12 residues long. The CDR3: CSAKVLAGQAFF. DNA for the CDR3: TGCAGTGCTAAGGTTCTGGCGGGACAAGCTTTCTTT.

In its sample, this clonotype was seen many times. V and J are TRBV7-2 and TRBJ1-2; 9 nucleotides match TRBD1. The ends lost 0 bases at V and 6 bases at J; junction bases unmatched: 2. The CDR3 length is 14 residues. Germline CDR1 is SGHTA and CDR2 is FQGNSA. As DNA, the CDR3 is TGTGCCAGCAGCTTAGCCCGGACAGGGGATGGCTACACCTTC. This encodes CASSLARTGDGYTF. Full variable domain (outside the CDR3, taken from reference TRBV7-2 and TRBJ1-2): GAGVSQSPSNKVTEKGKDVELRCDPISGHTALYWYRQSLGQGLEFLIYFQGNSAPDKSGLPSDRFSAERTGGSVSTLTIQRTQQEDSAVYLCASSLARTGDGYTFGSGTRLTVV.

This clonotype appeared many times. The V call is TRBV12-3 or TRBV12-4, the J call TRBJ2-5, with D possibly TRBD1 on 5 matching bases. V was pared by 8 bases and J by 7 bases, with 17 bases between. CDR3 length: 13 amino acids. CDR3 DNA: TGTGCCAGCCGCTCGGGCCCCCAGGGGACCCAGTACTTC. Amino acid sequence: CASRSGPQGTQYF.